This paragraph reports one T cell receptor beta chain. This sample is part of a study of CD8 T cells in Susac syndrome. Germline CDR1 reads DFQATT; CDR2 reads SNEGSKA (reference sequence). The CDR3 sequence is 17 residues long. The V end lost 0 bases, the J end lost 0 bases, and 18 bases lay between the germline ends. RNA, at 0.5 to 1 ug, was reverse transcribed with random hexamers. TCRdb re-called the immunoSEQ multiplex PCR reads through MiXCR, storing one row per CDR3 protein. The table lists under 250,000 distinct CDR3 sequences, just under 95% of them singletons. Sequencing was performed on CD4+ T cells from PBMCs. The receptor was derived from a human donor with multiple sclerosis. The chain employs TRBV20-1 and TRBJ2-7; D is ambiguous. The CDR3 nucleotides read TGCAGTGCTAGAGAGAAGCCCCGGGTTGGGATCTCCTACGAGCAGTACTTC. Translated: CSAREKPRVGISYEQYF.